Listed below are T cell receptor beta chains from one sample, sequenced in a study of cytomegalovirus exposure and HLA in healthy donors. Sequenced by immunoSEQ multiplex PCR; TCRdb stores in-frame clones only, minus some. The sample has 150,000 to 200,000 clones, about 76% seen once; the top ten hold roughly 1.9%. Sequenced: PBMCs. The receptors shown here come from a female donor in good health and CMV-seronegative. Each CDR3 is given with its conserved first and last residue. The order of the fields is V gene, D gene, clone size, J gene, CDR3 protein, CDR3 DNA. The D gene is left open where the match is weak. Not all rows give a size; the values are once, few, many and, for expanded clones, a class.

TRBV29-1,-,-,TRBJ1-5,CSVGGHENQPQHF,TGCAGCGTTGGGGGACACGAAAATCAGCCCCAGCATTTT
TRBV5-3,-,once,TRBJ2-7,CARSLASSYEQYF,TGTGCCAGAAGCTTGGCTTCCAGCTACGAGCAGTACTTC
TRBV5-1,TRBD1,once,TRBJ2-7,CASSPIPGQGGEQYF,TGCGCCAGCAGCCCCATTCCGGGACAGGGCGGCGAGCAGTACTTC
TRBV5-1,TRBD1,-,TRBJ2-7,CASSSGQGTRDEQYF,TGCGCCAGCAGCTCCGGACAGGGTACAAGAGACGAGCAGTACTTC
TRBV19,-,-,TRBJ1-1,CASSIADTEAFF,TGTGCCAGTAGTATAGCCGACACTGAAGCTTTCTTT
TRBV19,TRBD2,-,TRBJ2-1,CASSSLAGGYNEQFF,TGTGCCAGTAGTTCACTAGCGGGAGGTTACAATGAGCAGTTCTTC
TRBV19,-,-,TRBJ2-6,CASSIWAASGANVLTF,TGTGCCAGTAGTATATGGGCAGCCTCTGGGGCCAACGTCCTGACTTTC
TRBV7-3,-,-,TRBJ1-1,CASSLGGTNTEAFF,TGTGCCAGCAGCTTAGGAGGGACTAACACTGAAGCTTTCTTT
TRBV7-3,-,-,TRBJ1-1,CASSLEVNTEAFF,TGTGCCAGCAGCTTAGAGGTGAACACTGAAGCTTTCTTT
TRBV18,TRBD1,-,TRBJ1-2,CASSPTPAGGYGYTF,TGTGCCAGCTCACCGACACCCGCAGGGGGCTATGGCTACACCTTC
TRBV23-1,-,medium-sized,TRBJ1-1,CASSQSMRNTEAFF,TGCGCCAGCAGTCAATCGATGCGGAACACTGAAGCTTTCTTT
TRBV6-8,-,-,TRBJ1-2,CASSYYKQGNYGYTF,TGTGCCAGCAGTTATTACAAACAGGGTAACTATGGCTACACCTTC
TRBV5-1,TRBD1,-,TRBJ1-1,CASSDGQGTEAFF,TGTGCCAGCAGCGACGGACAGGGCACTGAAGCTTTCTTT
TRBV5-1,TRBD2,-,TRBJ2-4,CASSWSGRSENIQYF,TGCGCCAGCAGCTGGAGCGGGAGGAGCGAAAACATTCAGTACTTC
TRBV7-9,TRBD1,-,TRBJ1-1,CASRGGWGTEAFF,TGTGCCAGCAGAGGGGGCTGGGGCACTGAAGCTTTCTTT
TRBV4-2,TRBD2,-,TRBJ2-7,CASSQLLAVRSYEQYF,TGTGCCAGCAGCCAGTTACTAGCGGTGCGCTCCTACGAGCAGTACTTC
TRBV19,-,-,TRBJ1-4,CASSIRAGTNEKLFF,TGTGCCAGTAGTATTCGGGCAGGGACTAATGAAAAACTGTTTTTT
TRBV7-9,-,-,TRBJ1-3,CASSLDPAGGNTIYF,TGTGCCAGCAGCTTAGACCCGGCAGGGGGAAACACCATATATTTT
TRBV6-1,-,-,TRBJ2-3,CASMVGPSTDTQYF,TGTGCCAGCATGGTGGGGCCTAGCACAGATACGCAGTATTTT
TRBV25-1,-,once,TRBJ2-7,CASSATGSSYEQYF,TGTGCCAGCAGTGCTACAGGGTCTTCCTACGAGCAGTACTTC
TRBV7-9,-,-,TRBJ1-5,CASSLVNSNQPQHF,TGTGCCAGCAGCTTAGTTAATAGCAATCAGCCCCAGCATTTT
TRBV5-1,TRBD1,-,TRBJ1-2,CASSLTGDAGYTF,TGCGCCAGCAGCTTGACAGGGGATGCTGGCTACACCTTC
TRBV10-3,-,-,TRBJ1-1,CAISDPQGSSEAFF,TGTGCCATCAGTGACCCCCAGGGATCCTCTGAAGCTTTCTTT
TRBV5-4,TRBD1,-,TRBJ2-5,CASNRDRGDQETQYF,TGTGCCAGTAACCGGGACAGGGGGGACCAAGAGACCCAGTACTTC
TRBV13,-,-,TRBJ2-7,CASSLYEEQYF,TGTGCCAGCAGCTTGTATGAGGAGCAGTACTTC
TRBV4-1,-,-,TRBJ2-1,CASLNGAGPRSEQFF,TGCGCCAGCCTGAACGGGGCGGGGCCCCGCTCTGAGCAGTTCTTC
TRBV5-6,TRBD2,-,TRBJ2-1,CASSQGLASSYNEQFF,TGTGCCAGCAGCCAGGGACTAGCGAGCTCCTACAATGAGCAGTTCTTC
TRBV2,-,-,TRBJ2-7,CASSDDSAEQYF,TGTGCCAGCAGTGATGACAGTGCCGAGCAGTACTTC
TRBV30,-,-,TRBJ1-6,CAWRGGSHSPLHF,TGTGCCTGGAGGGGGGGGTCTCATTCACCCCTCCACTTT
TRBV20-1,-,few,TRBJ2-7,CSAPQGPEQYF,TGCAGTGCGCCTCAGGGCCCCGAGCAGTACTTC
TRBV29-1,TRBD1,-,TRBJ1-5,CSAQGPNQPQHF,TGCAGCGCACAGGGGCCTAATCAGCCCCAGCATTTT
TRBV15,TRBD2,-,TRBJ2-3,CATSRPCTGGSTDTQYF,TGTGCCACCAGCAGACCTTGCACGGGGGGGTCCACAGATACGCAGTATTTT
TRBV6-6,TRBD1,-,TRBJ2-7,CASSYSGTGPHEQYF,TGTGCCAGCAGTTACTCAGGGACAGGGCCCCACGAGCAGTACTTC